The clone carrying this T cell receptor beta chain has more than one count but fewer than ten. Its antigen remains unknown. Noted treatment: roughly 11-day PBMC culture with coronavirus spike peptide pools or control peptides (ViraFEST assay). Those CD4+ T cells from the unexposed donor predate the COVID-19 pandemic (2011-2018). ViraFEST used peptide pools to expand antigen-specific T cells, then sequenced TCRs. The sample belongs to a study of vaccination and CD4 T cells after COVID-19. Findings and caveats of the study: Reactive clone data from convalescent patients indicated a median of about 88% appearing only post-vaccination.

Cultured CD4+ T-cell DNA underwent Oncomine TCR Beta short-read sequencing. CD4+ T cells were cultured, and genomic DNA was extracted from them. TCRdb re-called the PCR reads with MiXCR, one entry per CDR3 protein. In the table there are nearly 8,000 distinct CDR3 sequences, around 40% of which are singletons. The material sequenced was CD4+ T cells from blood, cultured in vitro. This receptor was identified in a human donor in good health.

In nucleotides, the CDR3 is TGTGCCATCAGTGAGGGGGGTACTAATAGCAATCAGCCCCAGCATTTT. The encoded protein is CAISEGGTNSNQPQHF. The chain joins TRBV10-3 to TRBJ1-5; TRBD1 might be the D (5 bases). Germline-derived CDR1 and CDR2 are ENHRY and SYGVKD. CDR3 length equals 16 residues. Trimming took off 2 bases at V and 0 bases at J, with 11 bases between the two ends.